The clone carrying this T cell receptor (beta chain) was counted a few times. The antigen remains unidentified. These data come from a study of identical twins' blood T cells. Each TCR cDNA library carried sample-specific barcodes on both ends. From the 5' RACE reads, TCRdb called clonotypes with MiXCR, one entry per CDR3 protein. The sample holds 300,000 to 400,000 distinct CDR3 sequences, approximately 30% seen once. Study outcomes and limitations: V gene usage reportedly matched far better within twin pairs than unrelated donors.

V was pared by 10 bases and J by 8 bases, with 12 bases of the junction left unmatched. CDR1 LNHDA and CDR2 SQIVND come from the germline V gene (reference sequence). The CDR3 is made up of 13 amino acids. This clonotype was sampled from a woman between 18 and 50 years old in good health. The sequenced sample consisted of PBMCs. The V gene is TRBV19, the J gene TRBJ1-2, with 8 nucleotides matching TRBD1. The CDR3 sequence: CATTNRGDKGYTF. As DNA, the CDR3 is TGTGCCACCACAAACAGGGGGGATAAAGGCTACACCTTC.